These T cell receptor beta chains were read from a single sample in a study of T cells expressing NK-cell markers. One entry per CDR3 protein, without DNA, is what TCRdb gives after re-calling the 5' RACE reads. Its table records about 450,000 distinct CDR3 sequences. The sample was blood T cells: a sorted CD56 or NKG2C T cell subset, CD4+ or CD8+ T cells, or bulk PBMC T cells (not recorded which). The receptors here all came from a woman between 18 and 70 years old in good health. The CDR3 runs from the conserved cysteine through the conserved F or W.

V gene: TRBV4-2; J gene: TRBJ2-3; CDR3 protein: CASSQDRQGSTDTQYF
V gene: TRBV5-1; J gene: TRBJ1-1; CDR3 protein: CASSFSGGPNTEAFF
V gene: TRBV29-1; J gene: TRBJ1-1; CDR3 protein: CSVARATEAFF
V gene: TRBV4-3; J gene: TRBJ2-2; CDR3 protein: CASSLGTSGRAKSGELFF
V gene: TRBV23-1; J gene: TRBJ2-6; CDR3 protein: CASSQSGPVSGANVLTF
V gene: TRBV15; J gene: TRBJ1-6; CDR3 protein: CATSREEVLGYSPLHF
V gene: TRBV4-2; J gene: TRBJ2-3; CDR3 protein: CASSQPRTGGDTQYF
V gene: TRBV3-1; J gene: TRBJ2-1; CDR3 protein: CASSQAQTISYNEQFF
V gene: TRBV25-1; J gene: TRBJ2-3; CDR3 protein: CASSELRREADTQYF
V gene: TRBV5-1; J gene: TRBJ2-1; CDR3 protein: CASMGAKNEQFF
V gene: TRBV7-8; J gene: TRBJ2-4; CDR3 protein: CASSPQGNLAKNIQYF
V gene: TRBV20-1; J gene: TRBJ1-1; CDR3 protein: CRAREPTGRHTEAFF
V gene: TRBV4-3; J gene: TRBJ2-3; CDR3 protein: CASSLMTGVLTDTQYF
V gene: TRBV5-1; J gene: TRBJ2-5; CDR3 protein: CASSEGGIKVGETQYF
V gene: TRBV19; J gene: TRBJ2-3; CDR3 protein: CASSIDWSTDTQYF
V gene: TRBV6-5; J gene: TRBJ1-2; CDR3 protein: CASSYSIGYGYTF
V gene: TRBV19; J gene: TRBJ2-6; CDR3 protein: CASRSTGQVSGANVLTF
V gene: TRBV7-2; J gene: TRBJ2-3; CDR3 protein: CASRANITDTQYF
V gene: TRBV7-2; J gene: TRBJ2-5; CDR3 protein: CASSSREGRGETQYF
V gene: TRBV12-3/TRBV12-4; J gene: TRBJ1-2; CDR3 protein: CASSPTAYYGYTF
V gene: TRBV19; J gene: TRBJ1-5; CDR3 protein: CASSIDQLQPQHF
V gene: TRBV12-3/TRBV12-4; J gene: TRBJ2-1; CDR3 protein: CASSGDRGAYNEQFF
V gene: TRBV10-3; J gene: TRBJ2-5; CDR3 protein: CAISGVTMGRGLAANTQYF
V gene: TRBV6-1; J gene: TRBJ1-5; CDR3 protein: CASSPPGGVDQPQHF
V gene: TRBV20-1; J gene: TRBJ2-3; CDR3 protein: CSARDHGGPGDTQYF
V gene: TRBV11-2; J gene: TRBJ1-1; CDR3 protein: CASSINTEAFF
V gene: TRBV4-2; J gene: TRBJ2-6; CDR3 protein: CASSQEGSGANVLTF
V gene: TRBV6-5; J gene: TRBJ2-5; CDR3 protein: CASSYSDQGLETQYF
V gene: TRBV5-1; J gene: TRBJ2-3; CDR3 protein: CASSFGRWGSTDTQYF
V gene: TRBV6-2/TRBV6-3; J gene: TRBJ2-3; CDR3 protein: CASKQSGRAIEDTQYF
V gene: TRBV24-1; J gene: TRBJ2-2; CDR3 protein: CATSPRDTGELFF
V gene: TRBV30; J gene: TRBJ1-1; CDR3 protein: CAWSGDKNTEAFF
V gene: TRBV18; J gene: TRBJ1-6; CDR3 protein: CASSPDSSYNSPLHF
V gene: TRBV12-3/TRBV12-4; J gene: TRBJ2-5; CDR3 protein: CASTASTVRWGTQYF
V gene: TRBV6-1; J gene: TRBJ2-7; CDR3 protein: CASSEAGFWPGLAGREQYF
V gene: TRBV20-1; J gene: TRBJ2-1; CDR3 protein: CSARDWGTSSYNEQFF
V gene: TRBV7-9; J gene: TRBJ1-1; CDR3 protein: CASRGTQEAFF
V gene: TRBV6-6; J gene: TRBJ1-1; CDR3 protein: CASTGTGGSEAFF
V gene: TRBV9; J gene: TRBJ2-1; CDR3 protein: CASSVDSGFDEQFF
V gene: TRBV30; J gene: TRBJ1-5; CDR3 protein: CACMDGDHQPQHF
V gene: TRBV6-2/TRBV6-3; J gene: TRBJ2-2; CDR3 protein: CASSGTSGVGELFF
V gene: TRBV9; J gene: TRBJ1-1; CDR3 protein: CASSLSRASTEAFF
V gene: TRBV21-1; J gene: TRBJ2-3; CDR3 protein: CASSKWGTDTQYF
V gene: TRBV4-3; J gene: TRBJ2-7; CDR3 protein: CASSHLTAGVGEQYF
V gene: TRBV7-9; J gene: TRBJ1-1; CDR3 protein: CASSAYRGLNTEAFF
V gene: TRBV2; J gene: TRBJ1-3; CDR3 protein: CASSSREDTIYF
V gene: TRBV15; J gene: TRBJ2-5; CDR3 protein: CATSSRTTETQYF
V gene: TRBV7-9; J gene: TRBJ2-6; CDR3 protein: CASSFGGGKSGANVLTF
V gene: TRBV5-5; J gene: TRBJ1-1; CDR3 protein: CASSLAAGSRTEAFF
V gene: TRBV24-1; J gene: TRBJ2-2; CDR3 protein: CATSAPGGPNTGELFF
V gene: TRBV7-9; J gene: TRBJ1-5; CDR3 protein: CASSQQGTGGNQPQHF
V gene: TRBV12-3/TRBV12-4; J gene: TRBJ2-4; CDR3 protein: CASRRGGRVKNIQYF
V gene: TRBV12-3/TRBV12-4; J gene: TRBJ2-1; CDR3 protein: CASSLASRSYNEQFF
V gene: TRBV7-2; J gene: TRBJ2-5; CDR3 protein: CASSRSRQETQYF
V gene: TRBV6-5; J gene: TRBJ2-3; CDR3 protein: CASSYSSPVGERSDTQYF
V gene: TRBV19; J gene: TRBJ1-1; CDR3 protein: CASTPGWTLGNTEAFF
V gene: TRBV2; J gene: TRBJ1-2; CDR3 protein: CASSGRASNYGYTF
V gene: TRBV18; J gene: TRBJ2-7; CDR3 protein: CASSPGRGDYEQYF